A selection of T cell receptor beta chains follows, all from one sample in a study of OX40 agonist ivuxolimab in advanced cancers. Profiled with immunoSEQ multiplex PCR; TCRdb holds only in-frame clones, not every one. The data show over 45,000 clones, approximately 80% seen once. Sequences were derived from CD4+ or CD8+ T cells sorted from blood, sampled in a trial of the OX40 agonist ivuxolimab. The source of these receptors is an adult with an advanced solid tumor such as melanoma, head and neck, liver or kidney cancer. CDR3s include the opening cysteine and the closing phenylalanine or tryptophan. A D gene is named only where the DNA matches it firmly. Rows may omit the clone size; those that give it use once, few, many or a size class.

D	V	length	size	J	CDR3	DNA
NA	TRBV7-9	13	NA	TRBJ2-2	CASSLGGADFLFF	TGTGCCAGCAGCTTAGGCGGGGCGGACTTCCTGTTTTTT
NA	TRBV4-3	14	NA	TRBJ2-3	CASSQEGSRDTQYF	TGCGCCAGCAGCCAAGAAGGTTCCCGAGATACGCAGTATTTT
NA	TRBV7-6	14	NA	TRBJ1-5	CASSLAFQDQPQHF	TGTGCCAGCAGCTTAGCGTTTCAGGATCAGCCCCAGCATTTT
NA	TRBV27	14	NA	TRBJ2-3	CASSSPLGADTQYF	TGTGCCAGCAGTTCCCCCCTCGGGGCAGATACGCAGTATTTT
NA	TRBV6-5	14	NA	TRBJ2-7	CASRTGTALGEQYF	TGTGCCAGCAGAACCGGGACGGCCCTGGGCGAGCAGTACTTC
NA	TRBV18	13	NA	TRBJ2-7	CASSPPQAGEQYF	TGTGCCAGCTCACCACCGCAGGCTGGGGAGCAGTACTTC
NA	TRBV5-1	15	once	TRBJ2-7	CASSFLGISTYEQYF	TGCGCCAGCAGCTTTTTGGGTATCAGCACCTACGAGCAGTACTTC
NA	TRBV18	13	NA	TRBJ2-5	CASSPEQSETQYF	TGTGCCAGCTCACCCGAACAGTCGGAGACCCAGTACTTC
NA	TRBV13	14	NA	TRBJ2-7	CASSLGSPSYEQYF	TGTGCCAGCAGCTTAGGGTCTCCCTCCTACGAGCAGTACTTC
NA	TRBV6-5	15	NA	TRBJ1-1	CASRPGHTTDTEAFF	TGTGCCAGCAGGCCGGGCCACACGACGGACACTGAAGCTTTCTTT
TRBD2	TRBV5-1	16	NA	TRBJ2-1	CASSGWTSGRGNEQFF	TGCGCCAGCAGCGGTTGGACTAGCGGGAGGGGGAATGAGCAGTTCTTC
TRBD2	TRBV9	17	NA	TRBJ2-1	CASSVDLAGGTYNEQFF	TGTGCCAGCAGCGTAGATTTAGCGGGGGGAACCTACAATGAGCAGTTCTTC
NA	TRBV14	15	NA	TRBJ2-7	CASSPHFGGPYEQYF	TGTGCCAGCAGCCCGCACTTTGGAGGGCCCTACGAGCAGTACTTC
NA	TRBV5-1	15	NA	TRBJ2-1	CASSQQVGKDNEQFF	TGCGCCAGCAGCCAACAGGTGGGGAAGGACAATGAGCAGTTCTTC
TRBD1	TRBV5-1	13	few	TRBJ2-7	CASSRTGSYEQYF	TGCGCCAGCAGCCGGACAGGCTCCTACGAGCAGTACTTC
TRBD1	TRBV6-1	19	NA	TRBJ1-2	CASSEARSAGTGGDYGYTF	TGTGCCAGCAGTGAAGCCCGAAGCGCTGGTACAGGGGGGGACTATGGCTACACCTTC
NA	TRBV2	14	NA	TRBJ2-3	CASSPQGLTDTQYF	TGTGCCAGCAGTCCCCAGGGGCTCACAGATACGCAGTATTTT
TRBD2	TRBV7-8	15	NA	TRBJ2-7	CASSLGGRDGGEQYF	TGTGCCAGCAGCTTAGGAGGGAGGGACGGCGGTGAGCAGTACTTC
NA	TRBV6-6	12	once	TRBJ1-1	CASIRDGTEAFF	TGTGCCAGTATTCGGGACGGAACTGAAGCTTTCTTT
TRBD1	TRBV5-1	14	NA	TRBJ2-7	CASSEGTGRVGQYF	TGCGCCAGCAGCGAAGGGACAGGGAGGGTCGGGCAGTACTTC
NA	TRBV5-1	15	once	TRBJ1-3	CASSFRADSGNTIYF	TGCGCCAGCAGCTTCAGGGCCGACTCTGGAAACACCATATATTTT
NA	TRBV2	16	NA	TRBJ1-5	CASSEMDSRGNQPQHF	TGTGCCAGCAGTGAAATGGACTCGAGGGGCAATCAGCCCCAGCATTTT
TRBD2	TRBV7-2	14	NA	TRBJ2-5	CASSGGRARETQYF	TGTGCCAGCAGTGGCGGGAGGGCCCGAGAGACCCAGTACTTC
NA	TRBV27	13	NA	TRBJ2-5	CASRGAQGGTQYF	TGTGCCAGTAGGGGGGCGCAGGGGGGGACCCAGTACTTC
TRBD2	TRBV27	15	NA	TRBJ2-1	CASSERGAGYNEQFF	TGTGCCAGCAGTGAGCGGGGGGCGGGATACAATGAGCAGTTCTTC
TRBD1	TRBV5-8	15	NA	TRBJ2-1	CASSTGTGYYNEQFF	TGTGCCAGCAGCACCGGGACAGGGTACTACAATGAGCAGTTCTTC
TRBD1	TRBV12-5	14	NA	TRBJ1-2	CASGPPTGNYGYTF	TGTGCTAGTGGACCACCGACAGGGAACTATGGCTACACCTTC
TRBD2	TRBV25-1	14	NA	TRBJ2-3	CASSRGLAIDTQYF	TGTGCCAGCAGTAGGGGACTAGCAATAGATACGCAGTATTTT